A selection of T cell receptor beta chains follows, all from one sample in a study of OX40 agonist ivuxolimab in advanced cancers. Profiled with immunoSEQ multiplex PCR; TCRdb holds only in-frame clones, not every one. The sample has roughly 120,000 clones, roughly 90% seen once. This specimen consisted of CD4+ or CD8+ T cells sorted from blood, obtained in a trial of the OX40 agonist ivuxolimab. The origin of the receptors is an adult with an advanced solid tumor such as melanoma, head and neck, liver or kidney cancer. CDR3s include the opening cysteine and the closing phenylalanine or tryptophan. D genes are given only for firm matches. Rows give clone size only sometimes, using once, few, many, or a class for an expanded clone.

abundance: .; v_gene: TRBV2; j_gene: TRBJ2-5; d_gene: TRBD1; CDR3aa: CASRRYRGDETQYF; CDR3nt: TGTGCCAGCAGACGGTACAGGGGCGACGAGACCCAGTACTTC
abundance: .; v_gene: TRBV9; j_gene: TRBJ1-5; d_gene: TRBD1; CDR3aa: CASSAGQGARDQPQHF; CDR3nt: TGTGCCAGCAGCGCGGGGCAGGGGGCGCGGGATCAGCCCCAGCATTTT
abundance: .; v_gene: TRBV7-6; j_gene: TRBJ2-3; d_gene: .; CDR3aa: CASSRGTDTQYF; CDR3nt: TGTGCCAGCAGCCGTGGTACGGATACGCAGTATTTT
abundance: .; v_gene: TRBV5-1; j_gene: TRBJ2-3; d_gene: TRBD2; CDR3aa: CASSLTSTSATDTQYF; CDR3nt: TGCGCCAGCAGCTTGACGTCGACTAGCGCTACAGATACGCAGTATTTT
abundance: .; v_gene: TRBV9; j_gene: TRBJ1-5; d_gene: .; CDR3aa: CASSVDDRGQPQHF; CDR3nt: TGTGCCAGCAGCGTAGACGACAGAGGACAGCCCCAGCATTTT
abundance: .; v_gene: TRBV15; j_gene: TRBJ2-1; d_gene: .; CDR3aa: CATSRDLGYSYNEQFF; CDR3nt: TGTGCCACCAGCAGAGATTTAGGTTACTCCTACAATGAGCAGTTCTTC
abundance: .; v_gene: TRBV7-3; j_gene: TRBJ2-1; d_gene: TRBD2; CDR3aa: CASSLMGGVSSGEQFF; CDR3nt: TGTGCCAGCAGCTTAATGGGAGGGGTTAGCTCGGGTGAGCAGTTCTTC
abundance: .; v_gene: TRBV29-1; j_gene: TRBJ2-5; d_gene: .; CDR3aa: CSVDIGNQETQYF; CDR3nt: TGCAGCGTTGATATAGGGAACCAAGAGACCCAGTACTTC
abundance: .; v_gene: TRBV28; j_gene: TRBJ2-2; d_gene: .; CDR3aa: CASSTGGMDTGELFF; CDR3nt: TGTGCCAGCAGTACAGGAGGCATGGACACCGGGGAGCTGTTTTTT
abundance: .; v_gene: TRBV4-1; j_gene: TRBJ1-5; d_gene: .; CDR3aa: CASSQFSGPGGGNQPQHF; CDR3nt: TGCGCCAGCAGCCAATTCTCGGGGCCTGGGGGGGGCAATCAGCCCCAGCATTTT
abundance: .; v_gene: TRBV6-4; j_gene: TRBJ2-1; d_gene: TRBD1; CDR3aa: CASSETGGSYNEQFF; CDR3nt: TGTGCCAGCAGTGAGACAGGGGGCTCCTACAATGAGCAGTTCTTC
abundance: .; v_gene: TRBV9; j_gene: TRBJ2-3; d_gene: .; CDR3aa: CASSVGGREADTQYF; CDR3nt: TGTGCCAGCAGCGTAGGGGGCAGGGAGGCAGATACGCAGTATTTT
abundance: .; v_gene: TRBV18; j_gene: TRBJ2-4; d_gene: .; CDR3aa: CASSPTLPAAKNIQYF; CDR3nt: TGTGCCAGCTCGCCGACACTACCGGCGGCCAAAAACATTCAGTACTTC
abundance: .; v_gene: TRBV19; j_gene: TRBJ2-1; d_gene: .; CDR3aa: CASSIWRGNEQFF; CDR3nt: TGTGCCAGTAGTATATGGAGGGGCAATGAGCAGTTCTTC
abundance: .; v_gene: TRBV7-3; j_gene: TRBJ1-1; d_gene: .; CDR3aa: CASSLRETEAFF; CDR3nt: TGTGCCAGCAGCTTGAGGGAAACTGAAGCTTTCTTT
abundance: .; v_gene: TRBV11-3; j_gene: TRBJ1-4; d_gene: .; CDR3aa: CASSLGGRTNEKLFF; CDR3nt: TGTGCCAGCAGCTTAGGGGGACGGACTAATGAAAAACTGTTTTTT
abundance: .; v_gene: TRBV6-5; j_gene: TRBJ1-2; d_gene: .; CDR3aa: CASSYRNRDNYGYTF; CDR3nt: TGTGCCAGCAGTTACCGGAACAGGGATAACTATGGCTACACCTTC
abundance: once; v_gene: TRBV28; j_gene: TRBJ1-4; d_gene: .; CDR3aa: CASLSPLGDEKLFF; CDR3nt: TGTGCCAGCCTTTCCCCCCTCGGCGATGAAAAACTGTTTTTT
abundance: .; v_gene: TRBV6-4; j_gene: TRBJ2-1; d_gene: .; CDR3aa: CASSETGTYNEQFF; CDR3nt: TGTGCCAGCAGTGAGACAGGAACTTACAATGAGCAGTTCTTC